This passage covers 30 T cell receptor beta chains from one sample sequenced in a study of cytomegalovirus exposure and HLA in healthy donors. The data were produced by immunoSEQ multiplex PCR, yet TCRdb's version contains in-frame clones alone and is incomplete. The profile covers roughly 70,000 clones, with over 85% appearing a single time and roughly 3.8% taken by the ten largest. The sequenced sample consisted of PBMCs. These TCRs come from a woman aged 18-29 years in good health and CMV-seropositive.

The rearrangement joins TRBV11-3 to TRBJ2-3; no definite D call. The V end was cut by 3 bases, the J end by 4 bases, with 11 bases between. Germline V gene data show CDR1 as SGHNT and CDR2 as YENEEA. The CDR3 loop spans 14 amino acids. CDR3 region: CASSLSHPSDTQYF. The CDR3 bases are TGTGCCAGCAGCTTGAGCCATCCGTCAGATACGCAGTATTTT.

V usage is TRBV4-1 and J usage is TRBJ1-1; 8 bases fit TRBD1. The CDR3 covers 16 residues. V shed 4 bases, J shed 3 bases, and the junction held 10 bases outside the gene matches. Germline CDR1 reads MGHRA; CDR2 reads YSYEKL. CDR3 protein: CASSPVGHRGDTEAFF. In DNA form, the CDR3 reads TGCGCCAGCAGCCCGGTCGGCCACAGGGGGGACACTGAAGCTTTCTTT.

J is TRBJ1-2 and V is TRBV7-9; D uncertain. The V end lost 3 bases, the J end lost 6 bases, and 14 bases lay between the germline ends. Germline CDR1 is SEHNR and CDR2 is FQNEAQ (reference sequence). The CDR3 length is 14 residues. CDR3 sequence reads: CASSFTAITNGYTF. In DNA form, the CDR3 reads TGTGCCAGCAGCTTCACGGCCATTACTAATGGCTACACCTTC.

The chain uses TRBV18 and TRBJ2-1; 7 positions match TRBD2. The germline V gene encodes CDR1 KGHSH and CDR2 LQKENI. V lost 6 bases and J lost 15; bases outside the gene matches: 23. This CDR3 is built from 16 residues. The CDR3 DNA sequence: TGTGCCAGCTCCACCGGCTATTGGCGGGAGTTTGGTATGTGGTTCTTC. As protein: CASSTGYWREFGMWFF.

The sample holds a few counts of this clone. The chain couples TRBV4-2 to TRBJ2-6; D is possibly TRBD2 (5 bases). The CDR3 runs 16 residues. Germline V gene lookup returns CDR1 LGHNA and CDR2 YNFKEQ. The germline V and J ends were trimmed by 0 bases and 2 bases, with 8 bases remaining between them. The chain's CDR3 is CASSQDAGTGANVLTF. CDR3 sequence (DNA): TGTGCCAGCAGCCAAGATGCGGGCACTGGGGCCAACGTCCTGACTTTC.

Note on this clone: Other DNA sequences of this sample code for an identical CDR3. The chain recombines TRBV4-2 with TRBJ2-1; perhaps TRBD1 as D (5 bases). The germline V gene has CDR1 LGHNA and CDR2 YNFKEQ. The CDR3 consists of 15 residues. V lost 1 base to trimming and J lost 4 bases, with 11 bases between them. CDR3 sequence: CASSQGMGQYNEQFF. CDR3 bases: TGTGCCAGCAGCCAAGGAATGGGGCAGTACAATGAGCAGTTCTTC.

Here the CDR3 reads CASRTGGENIGNTEAFF. Here the CDR3 DNA reads TGTGCCAGCAGGACAGGGGGCGAAAATATAGGGAACACTGAAGCTTTCTTT. This chain joins TRBV7-8 and TRBJ1-1; TRBD1 matches 10 bases. Germline CDR1 SGHVS, CDR2 FQNEAQ. The CDR3 runs to 17 residues. V lost 6 bases, J lost 1 base, and 11 bases stayed unmatched.

The chain joins TRBV7-8 to TRBJ2-2, with 9 bases identical to TRBD1. Losses at the gene ends were 5 bases for V and 7 bases for J; bases not matched to a gene: 8. The CDR3 sequence is 15 residues long. Germline V gives CDR1 SGHVS, CDR2 FQNEAQ. The CDR3 loop is CASSPGTGRIGELFF. The CDR3 DNA reads TGTGCCAGCAGCCCGGGGACAGGGAGGATCGGGGAGCTGTTTTTT.

CDR3 amino acids: CASTYPPSNQPQHF. CDR3 nucleotides: TGTGCCAGCACCTACCCCCCCAGCAATCAGCCCCAGCATTTT. J is TRBJ1-5 and V is TRBV6-1; no definite D call. CDR1 and CDR2 from the germline V gene are MNHNS and SASEGT. V gave up 7 bases and J gave up 1 base, with 11 bases separating them. CDR3 length: 14 residues.

The chain combines TRBV2 with TRBJ1-1; TRBD1 agrees at 7 bases. V was pared by 7 bases and J by 5 bases, with 4 bases of the junction left unmatched. Germline CDR1 is SNHLY and CDR2 is FYNNEI. The CDR3 has 12 residues. The CDR3: CASTRGQTEAFF. The CDR3, as DNA: TGTGCCAGCACGAGGGGACAGACTGAAGCTTTCTTT. Full variable domain (outside the CDR3, taken from reference TRBV2 and TRBJ1-1): EPEVTQTPSHQVTQMGQEVILRCVPISNHLYFYWYRQILGQKVEFLVSFYNNEISEKSEIFDDQFSVERPDGSNFTLKIRSTKLEDSAMYFCASTRGQTEAFFGQGTRLTVV.

The rearrangement joins TRBV10-2 to TRBJ2-1; tentatively, D is TRBD2 (5 bases). Trimming removed 3 bases from V and 14 bases from J, with 14 bases in between. Looked up from germline, CDR1 is WSHSY and CDR2 is SAAADI. The CDR3 spans 12 residues. The CDR3 region has the DNA TGCGCCAGCAGTGAAACCGGACTGGTCGAGTTCTTC. Translating it yields CASSETGLVEFF.

The V and J genes are TRBV27 and TRBJ2-5, with 9 bases lining up with TRBD1. J gave up 2 bases and V 3 bases, and 10 bases lay outside the gene matches. The germline V gene has CDR1 MNHEY and CDR2 SMNVEV (reference sequence). CDR3 length: 17 residues. The CDR3 region is CASSFFPYRGQQETQYF. The DNA of the CDR3 is TGTGCCAGCAGTTTTTTCCCATACAGGGGGCAACAAGAGACCCAGTACTTC.

This chain links TRBV11-3 with TRBJ2-1; 8 nucleotides match TRBD2. This CDR3 has 14 residues. J gave up 9 bases and V 5 bases, and 9 bases lay outside the gene matches. Germline CDR1 and CDR2: SGHNT and YENEEA. This CDR3 is CASSTGGGGREQFF. DNA of the CDR3: TGTGCCAGCAGCACCGGGGGCGGGGGGCGTGAGCAGTTCTTC.

V usage is TRBV27 and J usage is TRBJ1-4, with unresolved D. CDR3 size: 13 residues. The V end lost 5 bases, the J end lost 7 bases, and 11 bases lay between the germline ends. Germline CDR1 MNHEY, CDR2 SMNVEV (reference sequence). CDR3 bases: TGTGCCAGCAGTACAGTTCCGACTGAAAAACTGTTTTTT. Translated: CASSTVPTEKLFF.

The J gene is TRBJ1-6, the V gene TRBV30, with 7 bases lining up with TRBD1. Trimming took 5 bases from V and 4 from J; bases not matched to a gene: 2. Per germline, CDR1 GTSNPN and CDR2 SVGIG (reference sequence). The CDR3 has 13 amino acids. CDR3 sequence reads: CAWAGQYNSPLHF. DNA of the CDR3: TGTGCCTGGGCGGGACAGTATAATTCACCCCTCCACTTT.

The chain has TRBV27 and TRBJ2-3; 7 bases match TRBD1. V was pared by 11 bases and J by 2 bases, with 10 bases of the junction left unmatched. Germline lookup yields CDR1 MNHEY and CDR2 SMNVEV (reference sequence). The CDR3 runs 14 residues. CDR3 DNA sequence: TGTGCCTCCTGGATGGACAGGACCACAGATACGCAGTATTTT. Amino acids: CASWMDRTTDTQYF.

The rearrangement uses TRBV7-2 and TRBJ2-7; D possibly corresponds to TRBD2 (6 bases). The CDR3 is 15 amino acids. Trimming cost V 5 bases and J 0 bases, with 14 bases left between them. CDR1 is SGHTA and CDR2 is FQGNSA in the germline V gene. CDR3 DNA: TGTGCCAGCAGCCCCTGGACGGGGGACTCCTACGAGCAGTACTTC. Translating gives CASSPWTGDSYEQYF.

The V gene is TRBV29-1, the J gene TRBJ1-1, with D perhaps matching TRBD1 (6 bases). The germline CDR1 and CDR2 sequences are SQVTM and ANQGSEA. The CDR3 covers 12 residues. CDR3 coding DNA: TGCCTAACGGACAGCCCTTCGATAGGAGCTTTCTTT. This sequence encodes CLTDSPSIGAFF.

The chain uses TRBV5-1 and TRBJ1-1; 7 bases line up with TRBD1. The germline gives CDR1 SGHRS, CDR2 YFSETQ. After removal of 1 base from V and 2 bases from J, the junction contained 8 bases not matched to a gene. CDR3 size: 16 residues. In DNA, the CDR3 is TGCGCCAGCAGCTTGACCCGACAGGGCGCTAACACTGAAGCTTTCTTT. This translates into CASSLTRQGANTEAFF.

The chain has TRBV5-6 and TRBJ2-5, with a tentative D call TRBD1 (6 bases). There are 14 residues in the CDR3. Deletions cut 3 bases from V and 5 bases from J, with 14 bases between. Germline CDR1 is SGHDT and CDR2 is YYEEEE. The CDR3 DNA reads TGTGCCAGCAGCTGGCAACAGGGCAGGGAGACCCAGTACTTC. This codes for CASSWQQGRETQYF. Full variable domain (remainder filled in from reference TRBV5-6 and TRBJ2-5): DAGVTQSPTHLIKTRGQQVTLRCSPKSGHDTVSWYQQALGQGPQFIFQYYEEEERQRGNFPDRFSGHQFPNYSSELNVNALLLGDSALYLCASSWQQGRETQYFGPGTRLLVL.

This clone was detected once. The chain recombines TRBV30 with TRBJ2-7, with a weak D call TRBD2 (5 bases). V was cut by 4 bases and J by 7 bases, with 17 bases left in between. The CDR3 has 13 residues. Germline CDR1 reads GTSNPN; CDR2 reads SVGIG (reference sequence). The CDR3 sequence: CAWNALPRGEQYF. CDR3 DNA: TGTGCCTGGAATGCCCTTCCCCGGGGAGAGCAGTACTTC.

The chain links TRBV5-1 to TRBJ1-1; tentative D call: TRBD1 (5 bases). Germline CDR1 SGHRS, CDR2 YFSETQ. Trimming took 0 bases from V and 3 from J, leaving 9 bases between them. CDR3 length: 14 residues. CDR3 in DNA: TGCGCCAGCAGCTTGGAACGGGGGTACACTGAAGCTTTCTTT. The encoded protein is CASSLERGYTEAFF.

The table lists this clone with a count of one. The gene calls are TRBV4-1 and TRBJ2-3, with a tentative D call TRBD2 (5 bases). The germline gives CDR1 MGHRA, CDR2 YSYEKL. V gave up 7 bases and J gave up 4 bases, with 18 bases separating them. The CDR3 extends over 15 amino acids. CDR3 DNA: TGCGCCAGCAACTTCGGGGATTTTAGGGCAGATACGCAGTATTTT. Translated: CASNFGDFRADTQYF.

The V and J genes are TRBV28 and TRBJ2-7; 9 bases are a match to TRBD2. The J segment lost 1 base and the V segment lost 6 bases, leaving 7 bases of the junction unmatched. This CDR3 is 15 amino acids long. The V gene's germline CDR1 is MDHEN and CDR2 SYDVKM. CDR3 nucleotide sequence: TGTGCCAGCAGGACGACTAGCGGATTTTCCTACGAGCAGTACTTC. As protein: CASRTTSGFSYEQYF.

V usage is TRBV4-3 and J usage is TRBJ1-1; TRBD1 aligns across 7 bases. This CDR3 is 16 amino acids long. The germline V gene encodes CDR1 LGHNA and CDR2 YSLEER. Trimming cost V 4 bases and J 5 bases; bases outside gene matches: 13. Written as DNA, the CDR3 is TGCGCCAGCAGCCGTCGACAGGGATCGCGGGAAACTGAAGCTTTCTTT. This sequence encodes CASSRRQGSRETEAFF.

The rearrangement uses TRBV5-4 and TRBJ1-2; 10 bases fit TRBD1. Germline V lookup: CDR1 SGHNT, CDR2 YYREEE (reference sequence). There are 15 residues in the CDR3. V shed 4 bases and J 4 bases; nucleotides not matched to a gene: 7. CDR3 amino acids: CASSTQGQGFYGYTF. In nucleotides, the CDR3 is TGTGCCAGCAGCACGCAGGGACAGGGGTTCTATGGCTACACCTTC.

The chain uses TRBV29-1 and TRBJ2-1, with D hard to call. CDR1 and CDR2 (germline): SQVTM, ANQGSEA. The germline V and J ends were trimmed by 4 bases and 7 bases, with 14 bases remaining between them. This CDR3 is built from 13 residues. The CDR3 DNA reads TGCAGCGTTGGATCCGTATATCTAAATGAGCAGTTCTTC. It encodes CSVGSVYLNEQFF.

The gene calls are TRBV2 and TRBJ1-1, with D maybe TRBD1 (6 bases). CDR1 is SNHLY, CDR2 FYNNEI, per germline. The CDR3 totals 16 residues. Trimming cost V 4 bases and J 0 bases, with 15 bases left between them. The CDR3 DNA reads TGTGCCAGCAGTGGGACAGTCCCGAAATTGAACACTGAAGCTTTCTTT. It is translated as CASSGTVPKLNTEAFF.

The V gene is TRBV4-1, the J gene TRBJ2-5, with D unclear. Germline CDR1 is MGHRA and CDR2 is YSYEKL. CDR3 length equals 15 residues. Trimming cost V 0 bases and J 6 bases, with 14 bases left between them. The CDR3 protein is CASSQDELRGQTQYF. The DNA for the CDR3 is TGCGCCAGCAGCCAAGACGAACTTCGAGGCCAGACCCAGTACTTC.

The rearrangement links TRBV5-1 to TRBJ2-2; weak D call: TRBD1 (5 bases). Per germline, CDR1 SGHRS and CDR2 YFSETQ. CDR3 length: 15 residues. The V end lost 4 bases, the J end lost 6 bases, and 16 bases lay between the germline ends. In DNA form, the CDR3 reads TGCGCCAGCAGCATTGCAGGGTCGGTCGCCGGGGAGCTGTTTTTT. Protein sequence: CASSIAGSVAGELFF.